The 30 T cell receptor beta chains below all came from one sample that was sequenced in a study of OX40 agonist ivuxolimab in advanced cancers. Repertoires were generated with immunoSEQ multiplex PCR, while TCRdb's copy carries only in-frame clones and drops some. The table records approximately 63,000 clones, 85% to 90% of them present only once. Sequences were derived from CD4+ or CD8+ T cells sorted from blood, sampled in a trial of the OX40 agonist ivuxolimab. The receptors here all came from an adult with an advanced solid tumor such as melanoma, head and neck, liver or kidney cancer.

The V call is TRBV4-3, the J call TRBJ2-2; TRBD2 aligns across 8 bases. The ends lost 4 bases at V and 4 bases at J; junction bases unmatched: 5. This CDR3 region has 15 residues. CDR1 is LGHNA and CDR2 is YSLEER in the germline V gene. The CDR3 sequence is CASSPGGGGTGELFF. The DNA for the CDR3 is TGCGCCAGCAGCCCGGGAGGGGGTGGCACCGGGGAGCTGTTTTTT.

V gene TRBV18 combines with J gene TRBJ1-4, with 9 bases aligning to TRBD1. V was clipped by 0 bases and J by 6 bases; unmatched bases: 11. The CDR3 loop spans 18 amino acids. Germline lookup yields CDR1 KGHSH and CDR2 LQKENI. The chain's CDR3 is CASSPPVGMDRGDEKLFF. The CDR3 DNA reads TGTGCCAGCTCACCACCGGTCGGAATGGACAGGGGTGATGAAAAACTGTTTTTT.

The V call is TRBV29-1, the J call TRBJ2-5, with unresolved D. Germline V gene sequence: CDR1 SQVTM, CDR2 ANQGSEA. The CDR3 loop spans 21 amino acids. Trimming stripped 1 base from V and 4 bases from J, with 34 bases between. As DNA, the CDR3 is TGCAGCGTTGAAGCTATCGGTTGGGTATGTATCACAAAGGCGGCGATAGAGACCCAGTACTTC. Translating gives CSVEAIGWVCITKAAIETQYF. Supplemented by reference TRBV29-1 and TRBJ2-5, the full variable domain reads SAVISQKPSRDICQRGTSLTIQCQVDSQVTMMFWYRQQPGQSLTLIATANQGSEATYESGFVIDKFPISRPNLTFSTLTVSNMSPEDSSIYLCSVEAIGWVCITKAAIETQYFGPGTRLLVL.

This sequence joins TRBV11-2 and TRBJ2-7; 8 bases agree with TRBD1. CDR1 and CDR2 from the germline V gene are SGHAT and FQNNGV. V lost 8 bases and J lost 7; bases outside the gene matches: 7. The length of the CDR3 is 12 residues. This CDR3 is CASVHTGGEQYF. DNA of the CDR3: TGTGCCAGCGTACATACAGGGGGGGAGCAGTACTTC.

This chain joins TRBV27 and TRBJ2-1, with a possible D match to TRBD2 (7 bases). The V gene lost 5 bases and the J gene lost 3 bases, with 14 bases spanning the gap. CDR1 is MNHEY and CDR2 is SMNVEV in the germline V gene (reference sequence). The CDR3 totals 15 residues. CDR3 nucleotides: TGTGCCAGCAGTACCGGGGGCGGGGGCTACAATGAGCAGTTCTTC. Protein: CASSTGGGGYNEQFF.

V is TRBV27 and J is TRBJ1-2; 10 bases fit TRBD1. This CDR3 has 15 amino acids. The V and J ends lost 4 bases and 7 bases, in that order; junction bases with no gene match: 9. In germline, CDR1 is MNHEY, CDR2 SMNVEV (reference sequence). DNA of the CDR3: TGTGCCAGCAGTTCCCTGACAGGGGGCTTCATTGGCTACACCTTC. Protein product: CASSSLTGGFIGYTF.

The chain combines TRBV4-1 with TRBJ1-5; the D gene is possibly TRBD1 (5 bases). Germline V gives CDR1 MGHRA, CDR2 YSYEKL. Trimming pared 2 bases from V and 7 bases from J, leaving 6 bases between. The CDR3 is 12 amino acids. The CDR3: CASSQQGQPQHF. DNA of the CDR3: TGCGCCAGCAGCCAACAGGGACAGCCCCAGCATTTT.

The chain links TRBV13 to TRBJ1-2; tentatively, D is TRBD1 (6 bases). There are 16 residues in the CDR3. The germline V gene encodes CDR1 PRHDT and CDR2 FYEKMQ (reference sequence). The germline V and J ends were trimmed by 5 bases and 6 bases, with 22 bases remaining between them. CDR3: CASSPSGGRFLDGYTF. In DNA form, the CDR3 reads TGTGCCAGCAGCCCCTCGGGGGGCCGGTTTCTAGATGGCTACACCTTC. Variable domain in full (rest from reference TRBV13 and TRBJ1-2): AAGVIQSPRHLIKEKRETATLKCYPIPRHDTVYWYQQGPGQDPQFLISFYEKMQSDKGSIPDRFSAQQFSDYHSELNMSSLELGDSALYFCASSPSGGRFLDGYTFGSGTRLTVV.

The chain joins TRBV19 to TRBJ2-3; 10 positions agree with TRBD2. Trimming cost V 10 bases and J 4 bases; bases outside gene matches: 8. The V gene's germline CDR1 is LNHDA and CDR2 SQIVND (reference sequence). This CDR3 has 14 amino acids. The CDR3, as DNA: TGTGCCACCCAACTAGCGGGAAAGGCAGATACGCAGTATTTT. Translating gives CATQLAGKADTQYF.

The chain uses TRBV6-5 and TRBJ1-1, with no clear D. This CDR3 has 13 amino acids. Germline V gene data show CDR1 as MNHEY and CDR2 as SVGAGI. V lost 8 bases and J lost 11, with 21 bases in between. The CDR3 DNA is TGTGCCAGCTCTACATCCGGATACGTAGTGGCTTTCTTT. Translation: CASSTSGYVVAFF.

The chain employs TRBV6-4 and TRBJ2-1; a weak D match, TRBD1 (5 bases). This CDR3 has 15 residues. CDR1 is MRHNA and CDR2 is SNTAGT in the germline V gene. Deletions cut 0 bases from V and 5 bases from J, with 11 bases between. CDR3 nucleotide sequence: TGTGCCAGCAGTGACTCGATGGACAACAACAATGAGCAGTTCTTC. Its translation is CASSDSMDNNNEQFF.

The rearrangement uses TRBV7-6 and TRBJ2-7; D remains ambiguous. CDR3 length: 13 amino acids. CDR1 is SGHVS and CDR2 is FNYEAQ in the germline V gene. Trimming removed 3 bases from V and 2 bases from J, with 8 bases in between. The CDR3 DNA follows: TGTGCCAGCAGCTTGGGCTCCGCCTACGAGCAGTACTTC. Encoded protein: CASSLGSAYEQYF.

The gene calls are TRBV15 and TRBJ2-1; the D gene is possibly TRBD2 (5 bases). Germline lookup yields CDR1 LNHNV and CDR2 YYDKDF (reference sequence). Trimming cost V 6 bases and J 5 bases, with 11 bases left between them. The CDR3 consists of 13 residues. CDR3 in amino acids: CATRGGGDNEQFF. CDR3 nucleotide sequence: TGTGCCACCAGAGGAGGCGGCGACAATGAGCAGTTCTTC.

The chain has TRBV29-1 and TRBJ1-2, with D possibly being TRBD1 (5 bases). The CDR3 consists of 13 residues. The ends were cut back, 2 bases at V and 4 bases at J, with 11 bases in the middle. Germline V gene lookup returns CDR1 SQVTM and CDR2 ANQGSEA. The CDR3 region is CSVEPREGYGYTF. DNA of the CDR3: TGCAGCGTTGAACCCAGGGAGGGCTATGGCTACACCTTC.

The rearrangement uses TRBV19 and TRBJ2-7, with D possibly TRBD2 on 5 matching bases. The germline V gene has CDR1 LNHDA and CDR2 SQIVND (reference sequence). The V end lost 3 bases, the J end lost 7 bases, and 13 bases lay between the germline ends. CDR3 length: 13 residues. This CDR3 reads CASSMAHPGEQYF. The CDR3 nucleotides are TGTGCCAGTAGTATGGCCCACCCGGGGGAGCAGTACTTC.

V is TRBV11-1 and J is TRBJ2-3; the match to TRBD2 covers 10 bases. The germline gives CDR1 SGHAT, CDR2 FQDESV (reference sequence). CDR3 length equals 18 residues. The ends lost 4 bases at V and 3 bases at J; junction bases unmatched: 13. The CDR3 DNA sequence: TGTGCCAGCAGCTCTCCCCTCGAGCGGGGGGGCCAAACAGATACGCAGTATTTT. Translation gives CASSSPLERGGQTDTQYF.

A few counts support this clone. The chain employs TRBV4-3 and TRBJ2-5; D possibly uses TRBD1 or TRBD2 (5 bases each). The germline CDR1 and CDR2 sequences are LGHNA and YSLEER. The V and J ends lost 0 bases and 5 bases respectively, with 10 bases between them. The CDR3 totals 14 residues. The CDR3 DNA is TGCGCCAGCAGCCAAGATAAGAGGGGCGAGACCCAGTACTTC. Its protein product is CASSQDKRGETQYF.

V gene TRBV5-3 combines with J gene TRBJ1-5, with a tentative D call TRBD1 (6 bases). TRBV5-3 is an open reading frame whose function is uncertain. V was cut by 6 bases and J by 3 bases, with 19 bases left in between. The CDR3 spans 16 residues. The CDR3 DNA reads as TGTGCCAGAAATAAGGGGGAGGGGGAGTACAATCAGCCCCAGCATTTT. Protein sequence: CARNKGEGEYNQPQHF.

This clone occurred once. This rearrangement joins TRBV7-9 to TRBJ1-1; no definite D call. The germline V and J ends were trimmed by 0 bases and 4 bases, with 9 bases remaining between them. The germline V gene encodes CDR1 SEHNR and CDR2 FQNEAQ (reference sequence). The CDR3 sequence is 14 residues long. CDR3: CASSLAGSGTEAFF. CDR3 sequence (DNA): TGTGCCAGCAGCTTAGCTGGCAGCGGCACTGAAGCTTTCTTT. Based on the CDR3 plus reference TRBV7-9 and TRBJ1-1, the full variable domain is DTGVSQNPRHKITKRGQNVTFRCDPISEHNRLYWYRQTLGQGPEFLTYFQNEAQLEKSRLLSDRFSAERPKGSFSTLEIQRTEQGDSAMYLCASSLAGSGTEAFFGQGTRLTVV.

This rearrangement joins TRBV4-3 to TRBJ2-1; 11 bases are shared with TRBD2. CDR1 is LGHNA, CDR2 YSLEER, per germline. The ends lost 1 base at V and 7 bases at J; junction bases unmatched: 9. The CDR3 is 17 amino acids. CDR3 coding DNA: TGCGCCAGCAGCCAAGGGCTAGCGGGGGGTCCCGGGAATGAGCAGTTCTTC. This gives the protein CASSQGLAGGPGNEQFF.

This clone has a handful of counts. The chain joins TRBV19 to TRBJ2-7; 7 nucleotides line up with TRBD2. Per the germline V gene, CDR1 is LNHDA and CDR2 is SQIVND (reference sequence). The CDR3 consists of 12 residues. The CDR3 DNA is TGTGTCCAAGCGGGAAACCCCTACGAGCAGTACTTC. Its translation: CVQAGNPYEQYF.

The genes are TRBV5-8 and TRBJ1-2; D possibly corresponds to TRBD1 (6 bases). Trimming stripped 2 bases from V and 3 bases from J, with 11 bases between. The CDR3 spans 14 residues. The germline V gene encodes CDR1 SGHTS and CDR2 YDEGEE. The CDR3, as DNA: TGTGCCAGCAGCTTAGGGACAAAGGACTATGGCTACACCTTC. This gives the protein CASSLGTKDYGYTF.

This rearrangement joins TRBV7-9 to TRBJ1-4, with unresolved D. This CDR3 has 12 amino acids. Trimming cost V 3 bases and J 5 bases, with 4 bases left between them. Germline V gene data show CDR1 as SEHNR and CDR2 as FQNEAQ (reference sequence). The chain's CDR3 is CASSFLNEKLFF. The CDR3 nucleotides read TGTGCCAGCAGCTTTCTAAATGAAAAACTGTTTTTT.

The rearrangement uses TRBV27 and TRBJ1-5, with D maybe TRBD1 (5 bases). V lost 7 bases and J lost 0, with 16 bases in between. CDR3 length: 16 amino acids. Germline V lookup: CDR1 MNHEY, CDR2 SMNVEV (reference sequence). DNA of the CDR3: TGTGCCAGCACTCCCGTGGGGGGATTTAGCAATCAGCCCCAGCATTTT. Translating it yields CASTPVGGFSNQPQHF.

V and J are TRBV19 and TRBJ2-1; the match to TRBD1 covers 7 bases. CDR1 LNHDA and CDR2 SQIVND come from the germline V gene (reference sequence). CDR3 length: 13 amino acids. Trimming at V came to 5 bases and at J to 10 bases, leaving 8 bases not matched to a gene. The CDR3 loop is CASSLTGIPEQFF. For the CDR3, the DNA is TGTGCCAGTAGTTTGACAGGGATCCCCGAGCAGTTCTTC.

This chain uses TRBV25-1 with TRBJ2-5; no reliable D call. The V gene's germline CDR1 is MGHDK and CDR2 SYGVNS. The CDR3 runs 12 residues. Trimming took 3 bases from V and 4 from J, leaving 6 bases between them. The CDR3 is CASSDGSETQYF. CDR3 DNA sequence: TGTGCCAGCAGTGACGGGTCAGAGACCCAGTACTTC.

The chain recombines TRBV9 with TRBJ2-1, with 9 bases identical to TRBD2. Unmatched junction bases numbered 10, after V lost 1 base and J lost 5 bases. In germline, CDR1 is SGDLS, CDR2 YYNGEE. CDR3 length: 17 residues. The CDR3: CASSVSGGRGINNEQFF. CDR3 bases: TGTGCCAGCAGCGTAAGTGGCGGGAGGGGCATAAACAATGAGCAGTTCTTC.

This clone showed up just a few times. The V call is TRBV7-9, the J call TRBJ1-1; no reliable D call. V was pared by 2 bases and J by 3 bases, with 13 bases between. CDR3 length: 15 amino acids. Germline loops: CDR1 SEHNR, CDR2 FQNEAQ (reference sequence). The CDR3 spells CASSLFPAGDTEAFF. The DNA for the CDR3 is TGTGCCAGCAGCTTATTTCCGGCCGGGGACACTGAAGCTTTCTTT.

V is TRBV13 and J is TRBJ2-1; D is possibly TRBD2 (5 bases). The V gene's germline CDR1 is PRHDT and CDR2 FYEKMQ (reference sequence). The CDR3 runs 11 residues. With 11 bases removed from V and 6 bases from J, the gap between germline ends came to 11 bases. The CDR3 nucleotides read TGTGCCCGGGAAAGGCGCAATGAGCAGTTCTTC. Amino acid sequence: CARERRNEQFF. Combining the CDR3 with reference TRBV13 and TRBJ2-1 gives the whole variable domain AAGVIQSPRHLIKEKRETATLKCYPIPRHDTVYWYQQGPGQDPQFLISFYEKMQSDKGSIPDRFSAQQFSDYHSELNMSSLELGDSALYFCARERRNEQFFGPGTRLTVL.

This chain uses TRBV13 with TRBJ2-2; D is uncertain. Germline CDR1 is PRHDT and CDR2 is FYEKMQ (reference sequence). This CDR3 has 16 amino acids. Trimming stripped 2 bases from V and 3 bases from J, with 13 bases between. The CDR3, as DNA: TGTGCCAGCAGCTTATCGCCCGGAGATTACACCGGGGAGCTGTTTTTT. Encoded protein: CASSLSPGDYTGELFF.